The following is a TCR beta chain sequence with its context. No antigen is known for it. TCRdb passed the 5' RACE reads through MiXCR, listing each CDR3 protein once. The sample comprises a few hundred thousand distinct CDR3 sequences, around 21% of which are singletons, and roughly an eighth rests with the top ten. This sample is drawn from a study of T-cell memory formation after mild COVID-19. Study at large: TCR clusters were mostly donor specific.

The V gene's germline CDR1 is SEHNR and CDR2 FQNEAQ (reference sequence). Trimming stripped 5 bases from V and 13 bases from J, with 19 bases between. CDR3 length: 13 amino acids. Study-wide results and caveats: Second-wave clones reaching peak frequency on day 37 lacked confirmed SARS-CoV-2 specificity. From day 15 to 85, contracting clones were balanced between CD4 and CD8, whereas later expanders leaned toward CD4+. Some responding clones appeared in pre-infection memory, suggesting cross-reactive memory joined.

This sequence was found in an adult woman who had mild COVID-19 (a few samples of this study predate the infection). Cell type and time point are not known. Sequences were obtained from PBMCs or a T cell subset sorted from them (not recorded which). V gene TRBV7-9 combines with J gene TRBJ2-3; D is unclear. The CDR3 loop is CASSVKEWATEYF. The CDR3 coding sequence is TGTGCCAGCAGCGTAAAGGAGTGGGCTACTGAGTATTTT.